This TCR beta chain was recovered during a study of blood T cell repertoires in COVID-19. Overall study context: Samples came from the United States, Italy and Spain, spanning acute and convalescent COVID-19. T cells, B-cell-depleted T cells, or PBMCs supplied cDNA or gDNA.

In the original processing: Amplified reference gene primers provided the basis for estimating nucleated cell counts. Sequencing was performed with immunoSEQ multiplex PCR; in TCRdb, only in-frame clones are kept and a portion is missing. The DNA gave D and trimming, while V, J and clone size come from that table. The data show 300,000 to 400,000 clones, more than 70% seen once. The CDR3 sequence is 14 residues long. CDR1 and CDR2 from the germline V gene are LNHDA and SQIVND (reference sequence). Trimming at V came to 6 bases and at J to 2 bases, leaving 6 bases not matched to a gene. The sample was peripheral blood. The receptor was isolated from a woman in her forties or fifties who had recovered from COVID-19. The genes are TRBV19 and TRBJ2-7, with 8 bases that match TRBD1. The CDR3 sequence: CASSSGGGPYEQYF. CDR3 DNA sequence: TGTGCCAGTAGCTCAGGGGGCGGCCCCTACGAGCAGTACTTC.